This T cell receptor (beta chain) was sequenced in a study of cytomegalovirus exposure and HLA in healthy donors. Overall study context: HLA-typed donors were the source of about 81 million unique TCRs held in an early data release. The Caucasian-associated ancestry cluster held roughly 81% of over 350 genotyped donors. Overall study findings and caveats: A cluster of highly shared sequence variants was likely a sequencing artifact. An apparent linkage of common viral pathogens to several of the most significant clusters emerged in a later analysis.

V lost 8 bases, J lost 2 bases, and 3 bases stayed unmatched. This CDR3 contains 14 residues. Germline CDR1 reads MNHNS; CDR2 reads SASEGT. With 60 Vbeta and 13 Jbeta primers, the PCR was carried out. TCRdb's copy holds only in-frame clones and misses some; the assay was immunoSEQ multiplex PCR. Its table lists approximately 30,000 clones. As regards this clone: Its antigen is not known.

This rearrangement joins TRBV6-1 to TRBJ2-1; the match to TRBD2 covers 10 bases. Sequenced: PBMCs. The sequence came from a woman aged 40-49 years in good health and CMV-seropositive. The CDR3 coding sequence is TGTGCCAGCCGGCTAGCGGGAGCCTACAATGAGCAGTTCTTC. Its protein is CASRLAGAYNEQFF.